This entry concerns a single T cell receptor beta chain. Its antigen is currently unknown. The ends lost 5 bases at V and 5 bases at J; junction bases unmatched: 8. This CDR3 contains 15 residues. Germline V lookup: CDR1 ENHRY, CDR2 SYGVKD. This sample was taken from a study of post-analysis software for immune sequencing data. As for the study in general: The cohort encompassed relapsing-remitting, secondary progressive and progressive-relapsing multiple sclerosis disease courses.

Presence of unique molecular identifiers characterized the TCR beta cDNA libraries. Each batch of roughly 1 to 10 million T cells produced 500,000 to 550,000 cDNA molecules. TCRdb reanalysed the PCR reads using MiXCR and keeps one entry per CDR3 protein. The table shows about 430,000 distinct CDR3 sequences, with less than 40% occurring only once. Study results and limitations: Controls significantly exceeded multiple sclerosis patients in normalized Chao1 diversity. Five or six TRBV segments were significantly more frequent in patients than in controls. TRBV5-6, TRBV5-1 and TRBV20-1 were among these segments. Analysis by F measure revealed that same-batch samples clustered strongly together.

The chain carries TRBV10-3 and TRBJ2-1, with 8 bases identical to TRBD1. The sequenced material came from blood. The source is a girl aged 2 to 9 with multiple sclerosis. The CDR3: CAISRQGSRDNEQFF. CDR3 nucleotide sequence: TGTGCCATCAGTAGACAGGGGTCACGAGACAATGAGCAGTTCTTC.